The 19 T cell receptor beta chains reported below all come from one sample, sequenced in a study of shared clonotypes between healthy human individuals. Repertoires were generated with immunoSEQ multiplex PCR, while TCRdb's copy carries only in-frame clones and drops some. The sample lists about 2.1 million clones; about 92% were seen once. Naive CD8 populations comprised CD45RO-negative cells positively selected for CCR7, excluding terminally differentiated effector memory CD45RA+ cells. The sequenced sample was naive CD8+ T cells from PBMCs. The source of these receptors is a young man in good health. Some clones in this sample may be carry-over from other donors' samples.

The rearrangement links TRBV28 to TRBJ1-4; D unclear. V was clipped by 6 bases and J by 4 bases, with 3 bases between them. CDR3 length: 11 residues. Germline-derived CDR1 and CDR2 are MDHEN and SYDVKM. This CDR3 reads CASSINEKLFF. CDR3 coding DNA: TGTGCCAGCAGCATTAATGAAAAACTGTTTTTT.

The rearrangement joins TRBV13 to TRBJ2-2; D remains ambiguous. The CDR3 has 14 amino acids. Trimming shortened V by 5 bases and J by 7 bases, and 14 bases separated the two germline ends. Germline V gene lookup returns CDR1 PRHDT and CDR2 FYEKMQ (reference sequence). The CDR3 DNA follows: TGTGCCAGCAGCCTCCGACACATGAACGGGGAGCTGTTTTTT. It encodes CASSLRHMNGELFF. Full variable domain (missing parts from reference TRBV13 and TRBJ2-2): AAGVIQSPRHLIKEKRETATLKCYPIPRHDTVYWYQQGPGQDPQFLISFYEKMQSDKGSIPDRFSAQQFSDYHSELNMSSLELGDSALYFCASSLRHMNGELFFGEGSRLTVL.

Regarding this clone: Other DNA sequences in the same sample also yield this CDR3. The CDR3: CASSLGPGTDTQYF. As DNA, the CDR3 is TGTGCCAGCAGCTTGGGGCCGGGCACAGATACGCAGTATTTT. The gene calls are TRBV7-8 and TRBJ2-3; D perhaps matches TRBD1 (5 bases). CDR3 length equals 14 residues. Per the germline V gene, CDR1 is SGHVS and CDR2 is FQNEAQ. V lost 3 bases, J lost 1 base, and 8 bases lay in between.

This clone was seen only once. Other DNA sequences within the sample encode an identical CDR3. The chain joins TRBV27 to TRBJ2-1; no clear D. V shed 1 base and J shed 9 bases, with 7 bases lying between them. The germline V gene has CDR1 MNHEY and CDR2 SMNVEV (reference sequence). This CDR3 has 12 amino acids. As DNA, the CDR3 is TGTGCCAGCAGTTTATTGTTGGGTGAGCAGTTCTTC. It translates to CASSLLLGEQFF.

The CDR3 nucleotides are TGTGCCAGTGGAGGACACGACTATGGCTACACCTTC. This codes for CASGGHDYGYTF. The chain is built from TRBV19 and TRBJ1-2; a possible D gene is TRBD1 (5 bases). The CDR3 is made up of 12 amino acids. Germline values: CDR1 LNHDA, CDR2 SQIVND (reference sequence). V was cut by 8 bases and J by 3 bases, with 10 bases left in between.

The chain recombines TRBV27 with TRBJ2-1, with D perhaps given as TRBD1 or TRBD2 (6 bases each). The CDR3 totals 12 residues. Trimming removed 6 bases at V and 4 bases at J, with 7 bases between. Germline CDR1 MNHEY, CDR2 SMNVEV (reference sequence). CDR3: CASRGGYNEQFF. In nucleotides, the CDR3 is TGTGCCAGCAGAGGGGGGTACAATGAGCAGTTCTTC.

Concerning this clone: Other nucleotide sequences in the sample specify the same CDR3. CDR3 residues: CASRDRGNYGYTF. The CDR3 DNA is TGTGCCAGCAGAGACAGGGGCAACTATGGCTACACCTTC. The gene calls are TRBV27 and TRBJ1-2; 8 bases are a match to TRBD1. V was pared by 6 bases and J by 2 bases, with 2 bases of the junction left unmatched. Germline loops: CDR1 MNHEY, CDR2 SMNVEV (reference sequence). The CDR3 loop spans 13 amino acids.

The V and J genes are TRBV19 and TRBJ2-1, with 9 nucleotides matching TRBD2. The germline V gene has CDR1 LNHDA and CDR2 SQIVND (reference sequence). This CDR3 has 15 amino acids. V lost 0 bases and J lost 4; bases outside the gene matches: 1. CDR3 in DNA: TGTGCCAGTAGTATAGAGCGGGAGGGGTACAATGAGCAGTTCTTC. Translating it yields CASSIEREGYNEQFF.

This rearrangement joins TRBV10-3 to TRBJ1-3; D is undetermined. The germline V and J ends were trimmed by 0 bases and 2 bases, with 11 bases remaining between them. This CDR3 spans 16 amino acids. Germline V gene lookup returns CDR1 ENHRY and CDR2 SYGVKD. Written as DNA, the CDR3 is TGTGCCATCAGTGAGTCAGGAGCGGGAGCTGGAAACACCATATATTTT. Protein sequence: CAISESGAGAGNTIYF.

The rearrangement uses TRBV28 and TRBJ2-3; TRBD1 aligns across 7 bases. This CDR3 spans 15 amino acids. With V trimmed by 7 bases and J by 3 bases, 10 bases remained unmatched. Germline V CDR1 and CDR2: MDHEN, SYDVKM. This chain's CDR3 is CASTLTGIVTDTQYF. The CDR3 nucleotides are TGTGCCAGCACCCTGACAGGGATCGTTACAGATACGCAGTATTTT.

The CDR3, as DNA: TGTGCCAGCAGCGTGATGGACAGGGCCTACGAGCAGTACTTC. This sequence encodes CASSVMDRAYEQYF. This chain links TRBV5-4 with TRBJ2-7; 8 nucleotides align to TRBD1. The CDR3 sequence is 14 residues long. With 4 bases clipped from V and 2 bases from J, the junction kept 5 bases outside the gene matches. Germline lookup yields CDR1 SGHNT and CDR2 YYREEE (reference sequence).

This chain links TRBV9 with TRBJ2-2; 8 nucleotides agree with TRBD2. CDR3 length: 18 residues. Germline V gene lookup returns CDR1 SGDLS and CDR2 YYNGEE. V shed 0 bases and J 3 bases; nucleotides not matched to a gene: 10. The CDR3 loop reads CASSVVVMAGGDTGELFF. CDR3 DNA: TGTGCCAGCAGCGTAGTTGTGATGGCGGGAGGTGACACCGGGGAGCTGTTTTTT.

V and J are TRBV27 and TRBJ2-2; D possibly corresponds to TRBD1 (5 bases). The V gene's germline CDR1 is MNHEY and CDR2 SMNVEV (reference sequence). Trimming pared 1 base from V and 4 bases from J, leaving 10 bases between. The CDR3 is 15 amino acids. CDR3 sequence reads: CASSLYRSRTGELFF. CDR3 nucleotides: TGTGCCAGCAGTTTATACAGGTCGCGCACCGGGGAGCTGTTTTTT.

This chain joins TRBV28 and TRBJ1-2, with TRBD1 matching 7 bases. Per the germline V gene, CDR1 is MDHEN and CDR2 is SYDVKM. The CDR3 loop spans 15 amino acids. V dropped 3 bases and J dropped 8; count of bases not matched to a gene: 12. The CDR3 DNA follows: TGTGCCAGCAGTTTTTCTATAGGGGGCGCGAAGGGCTACACCTTC. It yields the protein CASSFSIGGAKGYTF.

The V call is TRBV7-2, the J call TRBJ2-5, with 11 positions matching TRBD1. J was trimmed by 3 bases and V by 5 bases; bases with no gene match: 11. Germline CDR1 SGHTA, CDR2 FQGNSA. The CDR3 contains 17 residues. The CDR3 nucleotides are TGTGCCAGCAGCGAAAGCGGGACAGGGGGGGGAGAAGAGACCCAGTACTTC. This sequence encodes CASSESGTGGGEETQYF.

The chain employs TRBV9 and TRBJ2-3, with TRBD1 matching over 9 bases. Unmatched junction bases numbered 11, after V lost 9 bases and J lost 3 bases. The CDR3 totals 15 residues. The germline V gene has CDR1 SGDLS and CDR2 YYNGEE. CDR3 coding DNA: TGTGCCACCGGATCTGGGGACAGGGTGACAGATACGCAGTATTTT. Encoded protein: CATGSGDRVTDTQYF.

V usage is TRBV4-3 and J usage is TRBJ2-2; TRBD2 matches 7 bases. The germline V gene encodes CDR1 LGHNA and CDR2 YSLEER. The CDR3 has 18 amino acids. The V and J ends lost 0 bases and 7 bases, in that order; junction bases with no gene match: 14. As DNA, the CDR3 is TGCGCCAGCAGCCAAGATGCCCCCTCCGCGGGGGAGGACGGGGAGCTGTTTTTT. Protein sequence: CASSQDAPSAGEDGELFF.

The CDR3 spells CASSANRVGDTGELFF. The CDR3 DNA is TGTGCCAGCAGCGCAAACAGGGTTGGTGACACCGGGGAGCTGTTTTTT. The V gene is TRBV9, the J gene TRBJ2-2; D is possibly TRBD1 (6 bases). The CDR3 totals 16 residues. The germline V and J ends were trimmed by 3 bases and 3 bases, with 15 bases remaining between them. In germline, CDR1 is SGDLS, CDR2 YYNGEE.

As DNA, the CDR3 is TGTGCCAGCAGTTTACGTTCCGAAGGCGGCTACACCTTC. It encodes CASSLRSEGGYTF. The chain uses TRBV27 and TRBJ1-2; D not certain. Between the trimmed V and J ends, which lost 2 bases and 8 bases, there was a span of 12 bases. Germline V gene lookup returns CDR1 MNHEY and CDR2 SMNVEV (reference sequence). The CDR3 is made up of 13 amino acids.